This T cell receptor (beta chain) comes out of a study of blood T cell repertoires in COVID-19. Whole-study context: Samples taken during acute and convalescent COVID-19 were collected in the United States, Italy and Spain.

Trimming removed 6 bases from V and 8 bases from J; junction bases left unmatched: 10. The CDR3 is 15 amino acids. Germline lookup yields CDR1 SGHVS and CDR2 FQNEAQ. The assay was immunoSEQ multiplex PCR, and TCRdb's table has in-frame clones only and misses some. The table has some 160,000 clones, 83% seen once. The chain carries TRBV7-8 and TRBJ1-4; 9 nucleotides agree with TRBD1. Sequences were obtained from peripheral blood. This sequence originates from a woman older than 75 with acute or convalescent COVID-19. The CDR3 DNA reads TGTGCCAGCAGTGGCCGGGACAGGGTTCGGGAAAAACTGTTTTTT. This encodes CASSGRDRVREKLFF.